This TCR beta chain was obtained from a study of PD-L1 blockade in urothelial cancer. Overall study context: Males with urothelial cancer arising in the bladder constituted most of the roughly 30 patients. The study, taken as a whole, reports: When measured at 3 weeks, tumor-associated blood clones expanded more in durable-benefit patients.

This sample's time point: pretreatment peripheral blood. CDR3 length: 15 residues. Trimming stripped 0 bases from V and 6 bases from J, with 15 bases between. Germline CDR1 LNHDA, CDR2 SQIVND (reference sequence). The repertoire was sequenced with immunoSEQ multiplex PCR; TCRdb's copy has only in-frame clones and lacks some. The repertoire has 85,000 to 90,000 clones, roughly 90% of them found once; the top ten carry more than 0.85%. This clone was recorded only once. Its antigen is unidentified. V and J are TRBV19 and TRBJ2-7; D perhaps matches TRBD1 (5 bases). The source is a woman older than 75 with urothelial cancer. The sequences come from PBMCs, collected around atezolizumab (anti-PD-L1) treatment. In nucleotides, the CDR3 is TGTGCCAGTAGTATAGACTCGGGCAGGGCGGTCGAGCAGTACTTC. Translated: CASSIDSGRAVEQYF.